This record concerns one TCR beta chain sequence. This clone has a single count. It lacks a known antigen. Qualities for individual bases were not recorded, and no much larger clone is one base off. The method was the immunoSEQ multiplex PCR assay. TCRdb took this table from immuneACCESS and kept in-frame rearrangements with V and J called. Such tables lack part of the clones; where checked against another copy, unresolved V genes explain under half of the gap, and the rest is unexplained. The sample table shows over 35,000 clones, and over 90% are seen once. The ten largest clones take up approximately 1% of the sample. The sample comes from a study of ipilimumab plus nivolumab after autologous stem cell transplantation (dated by TCRdb to the early 2020s). In the study overall: The median number of doses received by trial patients was four or five for ipilimumab and under 10 for nivolumab. The myeloma cohort included high-risk transplant-naive patients and patients relapsing within 3 years of a first autologous transplant. Patients with high-risk diffuse large B cell lymphoma, mature T cell lymphoma, or multiple myeloma undergoing autologous transplant were enrolled in the trial. The intent-to-treat population of the trial consisted of around 40 patients. The study at large found these results: The authors stated that profiles of the T cell receptor repertoire, regulatory T cell phenotype and gut microbiota provided a biologic rationale for studying this approach further. Combined checkpoint inhibition appeared tolerable as post-transplant consolidation, according to the authors' conclusion.

For CDR1 and CDR2, the germline V gene (reference sequence) lists SGHAT and FQDESV. The CDR3, cysteine through phenylalanine, is 17 amino acids long. CDR3 DNA only is kept here, 51 bases in frame from base 1. Trimming costs V 0 bases and J 0 bases, and their ends lie 13 bases apart. Checkpoint therapy began 14 to 28 days after autologous transplant, with ipilimumab given at 1 mg/kg intravenously on day 1 of selected weeks. The nivolumab dose was 3 mg/kg intravenously, delivered on day 1 of weeks 1, 4, 7, 10, and every two weeks through week 26. This was a Phase Ib clinical trial that tested ipilimumab plus nivolumab, given as combined checkpoint inhibition, for consolidation following autologous stem cell transplantation.

The chain employs TRBV11-1 and TRBJ2-3; the D gene is not confidently resolved. This receptor was identified in a male donor with multiple myeloma. The source was PBMCs, collected in a trial of ipilimumab plus nivolumab as post-transplant consolidation. DNA sequence: TGTGCCAGCAGCTTAGCGTCTTGGGTTTCTAGCACAGATACGCAGTATTTT. The translation is CASSLASWVSSTDTQYF. Reference TRBV11-1 and TRBJ2-3 genes cover what lies past the CDR3, so the full variable domain is EAEVAQSPRYKITEKSQAVAFWCDPISGHATLYWYRQILGQGPELLVQFQDESVVDDSQLPKDRFSAERLKGVDSTLKIQPAELGDSAMYLCASSLASWVSSTDTQYFGPGTRLTVL.